The sequence of this T cell receptor beta chain was determined in a study of preoperative IRX-2 immunotherapy in early breast cancer. This clone was detected once. The ends were cut back, 3 bases at V and 5 bases at J, with 15 bases in the middle. Germline loops: CDR1 MDHEN, CDR2 SYDVKM. The CDR3 loop spans 15 amino acids. Assay used: immunoSEQ multiplex PCR; TCRdb lists only in-frame clones, some missing. The data hold about 62,000 clones, with 94% observed a single time. Treatment: preoperative locoregional IRX-2 cytokine immunotherapy. Patients received preoperative, locoregional IRX-2 cytokine immunotherapy in a phase Ib study.

The sequence was collected from a human donor with breast cancer. This chain joins TRBV28 and TRBJ2-3; possibly TRBD1 for D (6 bases). The sample was gathered from a patient treated with IRX-2 immunotherapy. The DNA of the CDR3 is TGTGCCAGCAGTTTGAGGACAGACAGCTTAGATACGCAGTATTTT. It is translated as CASSLRTDSLDTQYF.